This TCR beta chain was sequenced during a study of T cell repertoires in cytomegalovirus infection. Study in general: Both a matching HLA type and CMV infection were indicated by public TCR beta signatures. Study-wide points: Across the ex vivo response, the dominant clonotypes were HLA-C-restricted CMV-specific TCR beta clonotypes. Identification of carriers of CMV plus the relevant HLA was performed using cumulative public TCR beta family frequency.

As to this clonotype: Its matching antigen is unknown.

V dropped 5 bases and J dropped 5; count of bases not matched to a gene: 6. The CDR3 spans 15 residues. The germline CDR1 and CDR2 sequences are SGHTA and FQGNSA. TCRdb re-analysed the reads in MiXCR, keeping a single row per CDR3 protein. Here the sample spans roughly 280,000 distinct CDR3 sequences, roughly an eighth being singletons. The chain carries TRBV7-2 and TRBJ2-5; the match to TRBD2 covers 12 bases. This TCR derives from a human donor in good health (CMV status not recorded). Some clones in this sample may be carry-over from other donors' samples. Source material: PBMCs. The CDR3 nucleotides are TGTGCCAGCAGCACGACTAGCGGGAGACGGGAGACCCAGTACTTC. This encodes CASSTTSGRRETQYF.